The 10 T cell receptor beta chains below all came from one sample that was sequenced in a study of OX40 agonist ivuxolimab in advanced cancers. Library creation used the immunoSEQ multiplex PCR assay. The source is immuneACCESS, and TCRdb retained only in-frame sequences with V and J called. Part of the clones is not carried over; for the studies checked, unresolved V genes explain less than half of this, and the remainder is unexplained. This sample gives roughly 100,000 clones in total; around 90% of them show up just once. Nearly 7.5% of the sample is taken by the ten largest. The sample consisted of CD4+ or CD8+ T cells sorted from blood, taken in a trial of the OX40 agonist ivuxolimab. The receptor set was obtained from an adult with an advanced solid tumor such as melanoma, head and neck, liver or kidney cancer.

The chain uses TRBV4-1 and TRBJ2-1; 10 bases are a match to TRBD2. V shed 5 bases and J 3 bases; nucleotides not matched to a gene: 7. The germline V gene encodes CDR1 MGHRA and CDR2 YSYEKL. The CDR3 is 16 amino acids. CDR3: CASSSQTSGLYNEQFF. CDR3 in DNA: TGCGCCAGCAGCTCACAGACTAGCGGGCTCTACAATGAGCAGTTCTTC.

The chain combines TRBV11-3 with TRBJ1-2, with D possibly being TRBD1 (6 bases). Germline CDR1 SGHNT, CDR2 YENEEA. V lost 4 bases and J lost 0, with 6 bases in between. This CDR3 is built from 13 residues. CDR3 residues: CASSWTANYGYTF. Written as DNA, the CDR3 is TGTGCCAGCAGCTGGACAGCTAACTATGGCTACACCTTC.

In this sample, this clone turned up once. The CDR3 nucleotides are TGCAGCGTTCAGAAAGGATATGCCAGCTACGAGCAGTACTTC. It yields the protein CSVQKGYASYEQYF. The rearrangement links TRBV29-1 to TRBJ2-7; D remains unclear. This CDR3 has 14 amino acids. V lost 5 bases and J 3 bases, leaving 17 bases between the germline ends. Per germline, CDR1 SQVTM and CDR2 ANQGSEA.

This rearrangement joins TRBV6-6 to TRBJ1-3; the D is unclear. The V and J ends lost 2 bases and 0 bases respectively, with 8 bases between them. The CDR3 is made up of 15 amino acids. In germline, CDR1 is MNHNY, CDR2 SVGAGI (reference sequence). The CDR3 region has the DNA TGTGCCAGCAGTTACCTGCTAAGCTCTGGAAACACCATATATTTT. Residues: CASSYLLSSGNTIYF.

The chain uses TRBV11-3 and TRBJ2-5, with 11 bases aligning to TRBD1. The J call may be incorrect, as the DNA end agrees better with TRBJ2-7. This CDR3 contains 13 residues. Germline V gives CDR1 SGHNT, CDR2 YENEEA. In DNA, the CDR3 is TGTGCCAGCAGCTTGGGACAGGGGGACGAGCAGTACTTC. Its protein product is CASSLGQGDEQYF.

The CDR3 nucleotides are TGCAGCGTTGAAGCCCCATCCGACAATGAGCAGTTCTTC. This sequence encodes CSVEAPSDNEQFF. The V call is TRBV29-1, the J call TRBJ2-1; no reliable D call. Germline V gives CDR1 SQVTM, CDR2 ANQGSEA. The V end was cut by 1 base, the J end by 5 bases, with 9 bases between. The CDR3 runs to 13 residues.

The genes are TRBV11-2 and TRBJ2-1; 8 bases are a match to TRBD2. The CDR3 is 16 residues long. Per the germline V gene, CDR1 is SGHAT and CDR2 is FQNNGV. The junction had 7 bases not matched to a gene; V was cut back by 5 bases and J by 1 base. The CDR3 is CASSPGSGGSYNEQFF. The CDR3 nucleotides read TGTGCCAGCAGCCCAGGGTCGGGAGGGTCCTACAATGAGCAGTTCTTC.

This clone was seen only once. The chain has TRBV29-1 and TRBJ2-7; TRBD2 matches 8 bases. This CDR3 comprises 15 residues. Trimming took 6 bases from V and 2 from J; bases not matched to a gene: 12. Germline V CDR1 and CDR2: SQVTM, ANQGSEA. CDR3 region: CSVRSPAGVTYEQYF. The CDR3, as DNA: TGCAGCGTCCGCTCCCCAGCGGGAGTCACCTACGAGCAGTACTTC.

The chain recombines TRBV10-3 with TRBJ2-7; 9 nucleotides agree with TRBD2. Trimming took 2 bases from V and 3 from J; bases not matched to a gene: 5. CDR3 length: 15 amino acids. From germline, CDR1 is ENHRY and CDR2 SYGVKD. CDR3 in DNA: TGTGCCATCAGTGAGGAGCTAGCGGGACACTACGAGCAGTACTTC. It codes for CAISEELAGHYEQYF.

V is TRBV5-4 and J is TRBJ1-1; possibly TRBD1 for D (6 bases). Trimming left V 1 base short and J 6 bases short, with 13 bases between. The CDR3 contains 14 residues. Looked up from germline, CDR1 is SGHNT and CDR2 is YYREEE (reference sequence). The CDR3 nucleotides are TGTGCCAGCAGCTTGTGGGGGGCGTCGCCTGAAGCTTTCTTT. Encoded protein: CASSLWGASPEAFF.